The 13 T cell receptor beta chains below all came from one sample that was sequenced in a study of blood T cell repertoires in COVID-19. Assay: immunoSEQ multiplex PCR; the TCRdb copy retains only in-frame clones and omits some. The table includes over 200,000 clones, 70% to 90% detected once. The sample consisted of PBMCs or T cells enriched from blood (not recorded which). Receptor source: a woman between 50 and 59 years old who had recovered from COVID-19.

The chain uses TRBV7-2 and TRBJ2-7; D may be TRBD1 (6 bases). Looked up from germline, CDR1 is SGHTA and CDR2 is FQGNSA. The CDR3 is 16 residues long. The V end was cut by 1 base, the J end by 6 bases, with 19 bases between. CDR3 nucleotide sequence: TGTGCCAGCAGCTTAGACGGGGTGATCAGGGGCCTCGAGCAGTACTTC. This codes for CASSLDGVIRGLEQYF.

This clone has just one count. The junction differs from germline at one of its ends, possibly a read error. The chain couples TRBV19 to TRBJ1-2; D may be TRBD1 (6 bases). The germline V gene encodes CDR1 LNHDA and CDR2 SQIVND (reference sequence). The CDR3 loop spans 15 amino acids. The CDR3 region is CASSIGQPTFYGYTF. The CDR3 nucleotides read TGTGCCAGTAGCATAGGACAGCCTACGTTCTATGGCTACACCTTC.

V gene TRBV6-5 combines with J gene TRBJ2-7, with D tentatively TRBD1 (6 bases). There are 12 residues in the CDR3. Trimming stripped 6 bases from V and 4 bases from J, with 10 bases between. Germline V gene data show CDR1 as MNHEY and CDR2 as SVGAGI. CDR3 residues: CASRADRYEQYF. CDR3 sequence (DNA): TGTGCCAGCAGAGCTGACAGGTACGAGCAGTACTTC.

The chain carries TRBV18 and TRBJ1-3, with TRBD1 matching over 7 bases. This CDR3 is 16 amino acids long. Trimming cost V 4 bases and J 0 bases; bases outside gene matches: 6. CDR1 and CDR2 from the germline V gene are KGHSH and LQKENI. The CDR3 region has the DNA TGTGCCAGCTCACTTACAGGGGTTATCTCTGGAAACACCATATATTTT. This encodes CASSLTGVISGNTIYF. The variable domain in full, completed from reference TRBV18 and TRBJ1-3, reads NAGVMQNPRHLVRRRGQEARLRCSPMKGHSHVYWYRQLPEEGLKFMVYLQKENIIDESGMPKERFSAEFPKEGPSILRIQQVVRGDSAAYFCASSLTGVISGNTIYFGEGSWLTVV.

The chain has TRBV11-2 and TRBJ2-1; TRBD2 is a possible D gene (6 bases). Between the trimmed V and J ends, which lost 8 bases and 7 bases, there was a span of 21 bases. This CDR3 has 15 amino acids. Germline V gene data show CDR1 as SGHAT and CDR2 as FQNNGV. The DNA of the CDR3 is TGTGCCAGCGACGTTAGTACGGGGGTTGTGAATGAGCAGTTCTTC. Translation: CASDVSTGVVNEQFF.

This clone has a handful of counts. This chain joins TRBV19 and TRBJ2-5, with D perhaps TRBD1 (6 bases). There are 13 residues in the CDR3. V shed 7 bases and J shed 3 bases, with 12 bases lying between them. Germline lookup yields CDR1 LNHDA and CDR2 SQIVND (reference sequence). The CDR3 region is CASTRSGEETQYF. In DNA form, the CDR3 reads TGTGCCAGTACCAGATCAGGGGAAGAGACCCAGTACTTC.

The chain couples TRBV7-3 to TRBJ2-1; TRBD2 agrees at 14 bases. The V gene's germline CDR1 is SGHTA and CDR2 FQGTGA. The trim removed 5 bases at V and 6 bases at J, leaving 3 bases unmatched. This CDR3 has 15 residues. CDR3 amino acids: CASSVTSGRANEQFF. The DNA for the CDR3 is TGTGCCAGCAGCGTGACTAGCGGGAGGGCCAATGAGCAGTTCTTC.

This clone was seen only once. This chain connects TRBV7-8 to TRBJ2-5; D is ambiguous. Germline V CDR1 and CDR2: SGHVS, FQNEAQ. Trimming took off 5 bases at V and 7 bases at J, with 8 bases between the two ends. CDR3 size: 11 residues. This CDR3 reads CASSKRGTQYF. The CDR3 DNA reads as TGTGCCAGCAGCAAACGAGGGACCCAGTACTTC.

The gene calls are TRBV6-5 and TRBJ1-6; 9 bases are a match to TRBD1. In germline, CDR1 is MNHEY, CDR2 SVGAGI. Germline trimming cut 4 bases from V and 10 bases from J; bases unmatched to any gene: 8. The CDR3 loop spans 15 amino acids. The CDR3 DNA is TGTGCCAGCAGTTCTAAGACAGGGGGGCACTCACCCCTCCACTTT. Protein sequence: CASSSKTGGHSPLHF.

CDR3 protein: CSASTGFYNSPLHF. The CDR3 DNA reads as TGCAGTGCCAGTACAGGTTTTTATAATTCACCCCTCCACTTT. The V and J genes are TRBV20-1 and TRBJ1-6, with D tentatively TRBD1 (5 bases). Germline V gene data show CDR1 as DFQATT and CDR2 as SNEGSKA (reference sequence). The CDR3 has 14 amino acids. Trimming removed 6 bases at V and 4 bases at J, with 13 bases between.

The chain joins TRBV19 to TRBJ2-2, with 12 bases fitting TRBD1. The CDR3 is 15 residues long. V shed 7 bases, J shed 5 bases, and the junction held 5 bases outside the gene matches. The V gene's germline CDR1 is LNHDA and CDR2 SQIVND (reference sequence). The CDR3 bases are TGTGCCAGTACCCGGGACAGGGGGCGAACCGGGGAGCTGTTTTTT. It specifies CASTRDRGRTGELFF.

CDR3 protein: CASSVYWANTEAFF. For the CDR3, the DNA is TGTGCCAGCAGTGTTTATTGGGCGAACACTGAAGCTTTCTTT. The chain uses TRBV2 and TRBJ1-1; D not certain. V was clipped by 4 bases and J by 1 base, with 10 bases between them. The CDR3 sequence is 14 residues long. The germline gives CDR1 SNHLY, CDR2 FYNNEI.

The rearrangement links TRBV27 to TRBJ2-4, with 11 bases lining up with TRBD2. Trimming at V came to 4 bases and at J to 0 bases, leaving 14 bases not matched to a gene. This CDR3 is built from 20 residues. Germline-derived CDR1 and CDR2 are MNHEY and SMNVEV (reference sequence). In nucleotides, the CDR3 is TGTGCCAGCAGTTCCCCGGGACTAGCGGTGGAGGGGCTAGCCAAAAACATTCAGTACTTC. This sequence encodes CASSSPGLAVEGLAKNIQYF.